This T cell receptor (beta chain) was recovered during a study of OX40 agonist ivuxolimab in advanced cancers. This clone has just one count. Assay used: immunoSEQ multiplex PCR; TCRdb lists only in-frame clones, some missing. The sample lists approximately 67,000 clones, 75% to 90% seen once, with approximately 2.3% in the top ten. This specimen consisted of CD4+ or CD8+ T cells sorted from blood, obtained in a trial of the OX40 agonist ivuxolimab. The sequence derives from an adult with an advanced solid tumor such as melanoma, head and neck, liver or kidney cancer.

The CDR3 here is CASRDRLAGGLYEQYF. The CDR3 region has the DNA TGTGCCAGCAGGGATAGACTAGCGGGAGGTCTCTACGAGCAGTACTTC. The chain couples TRBV2 to TRBJ2-7, with TRBD2 matching 13 bases. The CDR3 extends over 16 amino acids. V was clipped by 6 bases and J by 3 bases; unmatched bases: 8. Germline values: CDR1 SNHLY, CDR2 FYNNEI. Combining the CDR3 with reference TRBV2 and TRBJ2-7 gives the whole variable domain EPEVTQTPSHQVTQMGQEVILRCVPISNHLYFYWYRQILGQKVEFLVSFYNNEISEKSEIFDDQFSVERPDGSNFTLKIRSTKLEDSAMYFCASRDRLAGGLYEQYFGPGTRLTVT.